The clone carrying this T cell receptor beta chain was observed a few times. The germline V and J ends were trimmed by 2 bases and 1 base, with 7 bases remaining between them. This CDR3 is 14 amino acids long. Germline assignment: CDR1 SGHRS and CDR2 YFSETQ. One entry per CDR3 protein results from TCRdb running MiXCR on the reads. This table has around 530,000 distinct CDR3 sequences, about 26% appearing once. The data were taken from a study of T cell repertoires in cytomegalovirus infection. The chain joins TRBV5-1 to TRBJ2-4; tentatively, D is TRBD2 (6 bases). Sequencing was carried out using PBMCs. The receptor was derived from a human donor in good health (CMV status not recorded). Some clones in this sample may be carry-over from other donors' samples. Written as DNA, the CDR3 is TGCGCCAGCAGCTTACGGGAGGCCAAAAACATTCAGTACTTC. Translating it yields CASSLREAKNIQYF.